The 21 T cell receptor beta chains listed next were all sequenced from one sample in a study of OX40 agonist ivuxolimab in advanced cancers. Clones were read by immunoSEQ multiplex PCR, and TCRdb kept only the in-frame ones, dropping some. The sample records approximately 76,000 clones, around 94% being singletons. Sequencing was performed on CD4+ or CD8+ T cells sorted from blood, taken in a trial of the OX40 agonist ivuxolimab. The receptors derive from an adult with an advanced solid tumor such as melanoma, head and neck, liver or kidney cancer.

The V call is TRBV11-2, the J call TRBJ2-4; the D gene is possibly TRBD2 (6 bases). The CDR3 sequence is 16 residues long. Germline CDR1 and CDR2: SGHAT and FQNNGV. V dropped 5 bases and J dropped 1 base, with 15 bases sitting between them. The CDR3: CASSARLEGAKNIQYF. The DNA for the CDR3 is TGTGCCAGCAGCGCACGCCTGGAGGGGGCCAAAAACATTCAGTACTTC.

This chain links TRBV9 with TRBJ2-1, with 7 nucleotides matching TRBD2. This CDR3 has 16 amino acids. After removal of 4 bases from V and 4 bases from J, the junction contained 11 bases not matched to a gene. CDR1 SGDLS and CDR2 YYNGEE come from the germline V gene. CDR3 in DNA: TGTGCCAGCAGCACGCGTTCTAGCGGCAAATACAATGAGCAGTTCTTC. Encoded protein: CASSTRSSGKYNEQFF.

The CDR3 coding sequence is TGTGCCAGCACCGAGCCAATAGGGGACCCCTATGGCTACACCTTC. This translates into CASTEPIGDPYGYTF. This sequence joins TRBV21-1 and TRBJ1-2. TRBV21-1 counts as a pseudogene. The CDR3 extends over 15 amino acids.

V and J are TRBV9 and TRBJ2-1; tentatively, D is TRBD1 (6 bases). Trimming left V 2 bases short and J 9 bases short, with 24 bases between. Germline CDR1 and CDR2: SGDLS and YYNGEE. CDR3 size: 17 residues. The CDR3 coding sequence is TGTGCCAGCAGCGTCGACCCCCTCAGATATACAGGGAGTGAGCAGTTCTTC. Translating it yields CASSVDPLRYTGSEQFF.

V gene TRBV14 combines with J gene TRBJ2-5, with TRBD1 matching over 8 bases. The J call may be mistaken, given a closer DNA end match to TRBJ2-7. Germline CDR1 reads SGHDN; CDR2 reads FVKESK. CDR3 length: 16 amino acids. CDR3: CASSQGTGTGAYEQYF. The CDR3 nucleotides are TGTGCCAGCAGCCAAGGGACCGGGACAGGCGCCTACGAGCAGTACTTC.

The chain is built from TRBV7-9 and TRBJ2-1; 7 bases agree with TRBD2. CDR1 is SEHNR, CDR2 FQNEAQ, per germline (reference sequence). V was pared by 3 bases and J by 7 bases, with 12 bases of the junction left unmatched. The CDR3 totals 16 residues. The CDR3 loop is CASSLLSGGLENEQFF. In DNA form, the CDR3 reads TGTGCCAGCAGCTTGTTGTCGGGAGGTTTAGAGAATGAGCAGTTCTTC.

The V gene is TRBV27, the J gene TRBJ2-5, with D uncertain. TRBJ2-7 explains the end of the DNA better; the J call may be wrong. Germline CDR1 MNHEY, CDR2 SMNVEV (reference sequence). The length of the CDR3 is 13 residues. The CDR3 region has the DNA TGTGCCAGCAAAAAGTTTGGATTTTACGAGCAGTACTTC. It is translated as CASKKFGFYEQYF.

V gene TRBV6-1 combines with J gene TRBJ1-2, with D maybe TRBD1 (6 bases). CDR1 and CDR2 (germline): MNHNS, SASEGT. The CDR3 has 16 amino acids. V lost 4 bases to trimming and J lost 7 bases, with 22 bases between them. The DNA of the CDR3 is TGTGCCAGCAGTGGTTTACGACGGGGGCCAAGAGGTGGCTACACCTTC. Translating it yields CASSGLRRGPRGGYTF.

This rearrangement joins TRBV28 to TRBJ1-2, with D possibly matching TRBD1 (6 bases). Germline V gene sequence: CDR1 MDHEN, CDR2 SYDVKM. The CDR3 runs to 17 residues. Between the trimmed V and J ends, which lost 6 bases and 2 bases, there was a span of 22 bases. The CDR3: CASSSFGGDNGNYGYTF. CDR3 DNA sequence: TGTGCCAGCAGCTCCTTTGGGGGGGACAATGGGAACTATGGCTACACCTTC.

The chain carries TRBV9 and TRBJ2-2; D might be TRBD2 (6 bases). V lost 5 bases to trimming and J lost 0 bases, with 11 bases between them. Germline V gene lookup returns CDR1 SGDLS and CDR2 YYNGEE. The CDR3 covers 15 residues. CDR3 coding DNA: TGTGCCAGCAGACGGGGGACCTCGAACACCGGGGAGCTGTTTTTT. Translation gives CASRRGTSNTGELFF.

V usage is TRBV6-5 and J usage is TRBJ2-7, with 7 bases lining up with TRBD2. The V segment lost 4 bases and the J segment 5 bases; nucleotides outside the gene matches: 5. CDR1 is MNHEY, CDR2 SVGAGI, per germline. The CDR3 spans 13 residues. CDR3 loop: CASSWASGNEQYF. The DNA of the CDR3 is TGTGCCAGCAGTTGGGCTAGCGGTAACGAGCAGTACTTC.

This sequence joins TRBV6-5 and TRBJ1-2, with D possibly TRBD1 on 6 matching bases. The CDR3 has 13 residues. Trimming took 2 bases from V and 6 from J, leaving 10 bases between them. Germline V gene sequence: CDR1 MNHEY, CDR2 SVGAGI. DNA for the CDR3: TGTGCCAGCAGTTACAGGGGGAGAGATGGCTACACCTTC. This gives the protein CASSYRGRDGYTF.

The CDR3 protein is CSVEAVDGSTTFNEQFF. In DNA, the CDR3 is TGCAGCGTTGAAGCTGTCGACGGGAGTACTACTTTCAATGAGCAGTTCTTC. The V and J genes are TRBV29-1 and TRBJ2-1, with a tentative D call TRBD2 (6 bases). Germline CDR1 is SQVTM and CDR2 is ANQGSEA. The CDR3 runs 17 residues. V lost 1 base and J lost 6, with 22 bases in between.

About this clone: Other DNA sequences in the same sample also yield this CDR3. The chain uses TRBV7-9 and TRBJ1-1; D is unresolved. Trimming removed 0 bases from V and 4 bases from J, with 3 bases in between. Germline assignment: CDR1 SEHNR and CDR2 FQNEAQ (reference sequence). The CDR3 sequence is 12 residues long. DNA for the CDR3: TGTGCCAGCAGCTTAGCCCCCACTGAAGCTTTCTTT. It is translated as CASSLAPTEAFF.

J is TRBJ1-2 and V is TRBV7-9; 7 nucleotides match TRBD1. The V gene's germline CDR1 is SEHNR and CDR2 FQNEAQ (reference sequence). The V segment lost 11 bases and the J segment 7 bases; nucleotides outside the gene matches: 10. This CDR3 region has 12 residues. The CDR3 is CAPRDSEAGYTF. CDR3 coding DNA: TGTGCCCCCCGGGACAGCGAGGCTGGCTACACCTTC.

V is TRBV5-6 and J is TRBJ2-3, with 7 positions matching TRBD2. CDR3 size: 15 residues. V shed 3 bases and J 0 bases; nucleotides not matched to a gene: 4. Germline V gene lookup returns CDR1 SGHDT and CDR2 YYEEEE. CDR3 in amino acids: CASSWGTTSTDTQYF. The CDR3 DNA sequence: TGTGCCAGCAGCTGGGGGACTACTAGCACAGATACGCAGTATTTT.

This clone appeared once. CDR3 in DNA: TGTGCCAGCAGCGTAGCGGGCTCTGGAAACACCATATATTTT. This gives the protein CASSVAGSGNTIYF. The chain has TRBV9 and TRBJ1-3; no reliable D call. The CDR3 loop spans 14 amino acids. Trimming shortened V by 0 bases and J by 0 bases, and 4 bases separated the two germline ends. From germline, CDR1 is SGDLS and CDR2 YYNGEE.

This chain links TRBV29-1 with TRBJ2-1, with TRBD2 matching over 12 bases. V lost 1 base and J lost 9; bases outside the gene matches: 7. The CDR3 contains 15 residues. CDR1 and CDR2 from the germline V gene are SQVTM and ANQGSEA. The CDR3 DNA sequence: TGCAGCGTTGAAGGGGCTAGCGGGAGGGCCAGTGAGCAGTTCTTC. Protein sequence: CSVEGASGRASEQFF.

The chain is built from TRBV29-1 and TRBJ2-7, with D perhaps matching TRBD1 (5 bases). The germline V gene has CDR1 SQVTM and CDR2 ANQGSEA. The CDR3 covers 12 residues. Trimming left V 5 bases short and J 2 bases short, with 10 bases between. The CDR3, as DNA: TGCAGCGTTACTCAGGGTCCCTACGAGCAGTACTTC. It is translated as CSVTQGPYEQYF.

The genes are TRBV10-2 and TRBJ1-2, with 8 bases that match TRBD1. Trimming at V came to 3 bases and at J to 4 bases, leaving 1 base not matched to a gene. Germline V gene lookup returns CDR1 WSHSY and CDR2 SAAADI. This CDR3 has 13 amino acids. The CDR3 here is CASSEGQGYGYTF. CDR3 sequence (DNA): TGCGCCAGCAGTGAAGGACAGGGCTATGGCTACACCTTC.

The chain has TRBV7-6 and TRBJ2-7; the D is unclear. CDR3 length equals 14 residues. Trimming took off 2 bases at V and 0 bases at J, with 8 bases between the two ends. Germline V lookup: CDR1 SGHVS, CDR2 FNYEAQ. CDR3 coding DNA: TGTGCCAGCAGCTTATTCGGTAGCTCCTACGAGCAGTACTTC. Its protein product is CASSLFGSSYEQYF.